The 25 T cell receptor beta chains below were found in one sample sequenced in a study of T cell responses to AZD1222 COVID-19 vaccine. Libraries were prepared by immunoSEQ multiplex PCR; TCRdb keeps only in-frame clonotypes and omits some of them. Among about 260,000 clones listed, over 90% were seen once. Sequenced material: peripheral blood, taken on day 0 of AZD1222 vaccination. The receptors here all came from an adult in good health.

The V gene is TRBV5-1, the J gene TRBJ2-3, with 14 bases identical to TRBD2. This CDR3 comprises 18 residues. After removal of 4 bases from V and 3 bases from J, the junction contained 10 bases not matched to a gene. Germline lookup yields CDR1 SGHRS and CDR2 YFSETQ. CDR3: CASSQTSGRALRTDTQYF. In DNA form, the CDR3 reads TGCGCCAGCAGCCAGACTAGCGGGAGGGCCCTCAGAACAGATACGCAGTATTTT.

This clone was found once. The chain couples TRBV7-9 to TRBJ2-7; TRBD1 agrees at 9 bases. J was trimmed by 5 bases and V by 1 base; bases with no gene match: 6. Germline V gene sequence: CDR1 SEHNR, CDR2 FQNEAQ (reference sequence). The CDR3 contains 15 residues. The CDR3 DNA sequence: TGTGCCAGCAGCTTAGTGTACAGGGGGCGGCACGAGCAGTACTTC. This gives the protein CASSLVYRGRHEQYF. Supplemented by reference TRBV7-9 and TRBJ2-7, the full variable domain reads DTGVSQNPRHKITKRGQNVTFRCDPISEHNRLYWYRQTLGQGPEFLTYFQNEAQLEKSRLLSDRFSAERPKGSFSTLEIQRTEQGDSAMYLCASSLVYRGRHEQYFGPGTRLTVT.

This chain uses TRBV6-1 with TRBJ1-6; no definite D call. This CDR3 spans 17 amino acids. With 4 bases removed from V and 0 bases from J, the gap between germline ends came to 13 bases. The germline V gene encodes CDR1 MNHNS and CDR2 SASEGT. The CDR3 DNA reads as TGTGCCAGCAGTGTGGGCAGGCCGAGCTCCTATAATTCACCCCTCCACTTT. It encodes CASSVGRPSSYNSPLHF.

The J gene is TRBJ1-4, the V gene TRBV20-1; no clear D. The CDR3 runs to 11 residues. Trimming took 0 bases from V and 6 from J, leaving 2 bases between them. Germline V gives CDR1 DFQATT, CDR2 SNEGSKA (reference sequence). Here the CDR3 DNA reads TGCAGTGCTAGAGAGTATGAAAAACTGTTTTTT. It translates to CSAREYEKLFF.

The chain couples TRBV18 to TRBJ1-1; the D is unclear. This CDR3 spans 13 amino acids. CDR1 is KGHSH and CDR2 is LQKENI in the germline V gene. The germline V and J ends were trimmed by 5 bases and 0 bases, with 7 bases remaining between them. This CDR3 reads CASSSPVNTEAFF. The CDR3 region has the DNA TGTGCCAGCTCATCCCCGGTGAACACTGAAGCTTTCTTT.

The chain carries TRBV7-2 and TRBJ1-3; tentative D call: TRBD1 (5 bases). CDR1 is SGHTA, CDR2 FQGNSA, per germline. V lost 5 bases and J 4 bases, leaving 12 bases between the germline ends. CDR3 length: 14 residues. CDR3 in amino acids: CASSPAWGGNTIYF. The CDR3 DNA reads as TGTGCCAGCAGCCCAGCGTGGGGGGGAAACACCATATATTTT.

The V gene is TRBV4-2, the J gene TRBJ1-5, with D perhaps matching TRBD1 (5 bases). The CDR3 runs 15 residues. The V gene lost 0 bases and the J gene lost 7 bases, with 13 bases spanning the gap. Germline assignment: CDR1 LGHNA and CDR2 YNFKEQ. The CDR3 loop is CASSQEKQGGQPQHF. The CDR3 DNA follows: TGTGCCAGCAGCCAAGAAAAGCAGGGAGGCCAGCCCCAGCATTTT.

The V call is TRBV13, the J call TRBJ2-7, with D perhaps assigned TRBD1 or TRBD2 (5 bases each). The CDR3 totals 15 residues. Trimming pared 5 bases from V and 0 bases from J, leaving 14 bases between. Per germline, CDR1 PRHDT and CDR2 FYEKMQ (reference sequence). CDR3 in amino acids: CASSPGASSSYEQYF. The CDR3, as DNA: TGTGCCAGCAGCCCCGGGGCGTCGAGCTCCTACGAGCAGTACTTC.

This clone was detected only a few times. DNA for the CDR3: TGTGCCAGCAGCCCCGGTGGGCCGGGCTCTGGAAACACCATATATTTT. Translated: CASSPGGPGSGNTIYF. V gene TRBV9 combines with J gene TRBJ1-3, with unresolved D. The CDR3 runs to 16 residues. Trimming took 4 bases from V and 0 from J, leaving 14 bases between them. Germline CDR1 and CDR2: SGDLS and YYNGEE.

The genes are TRBV5-1 and TRBJ2-6; D tentatively fits TRBD1 or TRBD2 (5 bases each). Trimming took 1 base from V and 1 from J, leaving 12 bases between them. The CDR3 loop spans 17 amino acids. The germline gives CDR1 SGHRS, CDR2 YFSETQ. The CDR3 DNA sequence: TGCGCCAGCAGCTTGCCCGGGGCAGATTCTGGGGCCAACGTCCTGACTTTC. Translating it yields CASSLPGADSGANVLTF.

Turning to this clone: Other nucleotide sequences in the sample specify the same CDR3. The V and J genes are TRBV7-2 and TRBJ2-7, with D unclear. Looked up from germline, CDR1 is SGHTA and CDR2 is FQGNSA. Trimming stripped 1 base from V and 0 bases from J, with 7 bases between. The CDR3 sequence is 14 residues long. The CDR3: CASSLGLSSYEQYF. The CDR3 nucleotides are TGTGCCAGCAGCTTAGGCTTGAGCTCCTACGAGCAGTACTTC.

CDR3 bases: TGTGCCAGCAGTTACTCCGGGGTCCCGAGCACAGATACGCAGTATTTT. It is translated as CASSYSGVPSTDTQYF. The rearrangement links TRBV6-5 to TRBJ2-3, with D possibly matching TRBD2 (5 bases). Trimming removed 0 bases from V and 0 bases from J, with 10 bases in between. CDR1 and CDR2 from the germline V gene are MNHEY and SVGAGI. The CDR3 is made up of 16 amino acids.

This rearrangement joins TRBV3-1 (or the pseudogene TRBV3-2) to TRBJ1-3; D is unresolved. CDR1 and CDR2 from the germline V gene are LGHDT and YNNKEL (reference sequence). The CDR3 sequence is 14 residues long. Trimming removed 2 bases at V and 0 bases at J, with 5 bases between. DNA of the CDR3: TGTGCCAGCAGCCAATCGAACTCTGGAAACACCATATATTTT. Translating gives CASSQSNSGNTIYF.

The chain couples TRBV28 to TRBJ2-2; possible D gene TRBD1, 6 bases. Per germline, CDR1 MDHEN and CDR2 SYDVKM. The CDR3 spans 14 residues. Trimming pared 4 bases from V and 3 bases from J, leaving 9 bases between. The DNA for the CDR3 is TGTGCCAGCAGTTCATACAGGGACACCGGGGAGCTGTTTTTT. Its translation is CASSSYRDTGELFF.

CDR3 protein: CASSPTGGSNHNEQFF. Written as DNA, the CDR3 is TGTGCCAGCAGCCCGACGGGTGGGAGCAACCACAATGAGCAGTTCTTC. The chain has TRBV7-3 and TRBJ2-1, with D perhaps TRBD2 (5 bases). V was pared by 5 bases and J by 5 bases, with 19 bases between. The CDR3 runs 16 residues. Germline CDR1 SGHTA, CDR2 FQGTGA.

The V gene is TRBV28, the J gene TRBJ2-7; possible D gene TRBD1, 5 bases. Trimming took 7 bases from V and 2 from J, leaving 9 bases between them. This CDR3 has 12 amino acids. The germline CDR1 and CDR2 sequences are MDHEN and SYDVKM. CDR3 residues: CASIGQAYEQYF. The CDR3 DNA follows: TGTGCCAGCATCGGACAAGCCTACGAGCAGTACTTC.

This clone came up once. The chain links TRBV3-1 (or the pseudogene TRBV3-2) to TRBJ2-7; unclear D gene. There are 15 residues in the CDR3. Germline V gives CDR1 LGHDT, CDR2 YNNKEL (reference sequence). V lost 0 bases, J lost 0 bases, and 9 bases lay in between. CDR3 residues: CASSQDPTYSYEQYF. CDR3 sequence (DNA): TGTGCCAGCAGCCAAGACCCCACGTACTCCTACGAGCAGTACTTC.

The genes are TRBV5-1 and TRBJ2-1; D perhaps matches TRBD2 (5 bases). Per germline, CDR1 SGHRS and CDR2 YFSETQ. This CDR3 region has 14 residues. The ends were cut back, 3 bases at V and 4 bases at J, with 11 bases in the middle. This CDR3 is CASSSGAAYNEQFF. DNA for the CDR3: TGCGCCAGCAGCTCAGGAGCGGCTTACAATGAGCAGTTCTTC. The whole variable domain, filled in from reference TRBV5-1 and TRBJ2-1, reads KAGVTQTPRYLIKTRGQQVTLSCSPISGHRSVSWYQQTPGQGLQFLFEYFSETQRNKGNFPGRFSGRQFSNSRSEMNVSTLELGDSALYLCASSSGAAYNEQFFGPGTRLTVL.

The chain carries TRBV9 and TRBJ2-7; a possible D gene is TRBD2 (6 bases). CDR1 SGDLS and CDR2 YYNGEE come from the germline V gene. This CDR3 spans 14 amino acids. V dropped 4 bases and J dropped 2 bases, with 13 bases sitting between them. DNA for the CDR3: TGTGCCAGCAGCCTCGGGACTCAAGCCTACGAGCAGTACTTC. This gives the protein CASSLGTQAYEQYF.

This sequence joins TRBV27 and TRBJ2-1; 11 bases fit TRBD2. CDR3 length: 17 residues. V dropped 3 bases and J dropped 7; count of bases not matched to a gene: 11. Germline-derived CDR1 and CDR2 are MNHEY and SMNVEV (reference sequence). The CDR3 region is CASSFGVLLAGVNEQFF. The CDR3 DNA sequence: TGTGCCAGCAGTTTCGGGGTTCTACTAGCGGGAGTTAATGAGCAGTTCTTC.

The rearrangement joins TRBV13 to TRBJ2-1; 7 bases agree with TRBD2. Trimming removed 7 bases from V and 6 bases from J; junction bases left unmatched: 15. The V gene's germline CDR1 is PRHDT and CDR2 FYEKMQ (reference sequence). This CDR3 has 16 residues. The CDR3: CASNPGGFGPVNEQFF. The DNA for the CDR3 is TGTGCCAGCAACCCGGGGGGATTTGGTCCGGTCAATGAGCAGTTCTTC.

The chain recombines TRBV9 with TRBJ1-1; D not resolved. Per germline, CDR1 SGDLS and CDR2 YYNGEE. The germline V and J ends were trimmed by 3 bases and 0 bases, with 9 bases remaining between them. This CDR3 has 14 amino acids. CDR3 residues: CASSALTVNTEAFF. The CDR3 coding sequence is TGTGCCAGCAGCGCCCTCACAGTGAACACTGAAGCTTTCTTT.

This clone was observed once. The rearrangement joins TRBV6-1 to TRBJ2-3, with unresolved D. The V gene's germline CDR1 is MNHNS and CDR2 SASEGT. Trimming left V 0 bases short and J 5 bases short, with 12 bases between. The length of the CDR3 is 15 residues. The CDR3 here is CASSEASPLGDTQYF. CDR3 bases: TGTGCCAGCAGTGAAGCTTCCCCGTTAGGAGATACGCAGTATTTT.

This chain uses TRBV3-1 (or the pseudogene TRBV3-2) with TRBJ1-4; no clear D. This CDR3 is 15 amino acids long. Germline V gene lookup returns CDR1 LGHDT and CDR2 YNNKEL (reference sequence). Trimming took off 1 base at V and 8 bases at J, with 14 bases between the two ends. The CDR3 region is CASSQARVVGEKLFF. CDR3 bases: TGTGCCAGCAGCCAAGCCCGGGTTGTCGGAGAAAAACTGTTTTTT.

The chain carries TRBV6-5 and TRBJ2-7; D remains ambiguous. The germline CDR1 and CDR2 sequences are MNHEY and SVGAGI. The CDR3 has 11 amino acids. The ends were cut back, 4 bases at V and 7 bases at J, with 8 bases in the middle. This chain's CDR3 is CASSLDGEQYF. DNA of the CDR3: TGTGCCAGCAGTTTGGATGGGGAGCAGTACTTC.